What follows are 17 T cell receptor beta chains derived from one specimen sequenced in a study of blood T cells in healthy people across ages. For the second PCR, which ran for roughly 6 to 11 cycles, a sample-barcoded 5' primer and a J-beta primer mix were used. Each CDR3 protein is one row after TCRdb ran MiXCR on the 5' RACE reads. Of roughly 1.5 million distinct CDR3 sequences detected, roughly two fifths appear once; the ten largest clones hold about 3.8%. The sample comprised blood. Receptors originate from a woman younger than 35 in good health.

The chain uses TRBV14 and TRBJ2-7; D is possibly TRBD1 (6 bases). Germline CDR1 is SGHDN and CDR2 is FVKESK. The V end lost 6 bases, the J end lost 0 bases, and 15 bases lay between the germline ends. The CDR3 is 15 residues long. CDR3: CASSFRQDLSYEQYF. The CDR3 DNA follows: TGTGCCAGCAGTTTTCGACAGGACCTCTCCTACGAGCAGTACTTC.

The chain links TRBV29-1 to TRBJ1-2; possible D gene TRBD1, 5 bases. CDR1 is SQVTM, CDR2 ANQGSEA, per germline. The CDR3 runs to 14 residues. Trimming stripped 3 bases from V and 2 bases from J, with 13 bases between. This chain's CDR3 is CSVDYFQGNYGYTF. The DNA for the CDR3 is TGCAGCGTTGATTACTTCCAGGGCAACTATGGCTACACCTTC.

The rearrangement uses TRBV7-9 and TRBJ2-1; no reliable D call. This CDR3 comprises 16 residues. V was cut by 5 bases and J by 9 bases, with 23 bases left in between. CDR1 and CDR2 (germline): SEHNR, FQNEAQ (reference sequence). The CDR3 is CASSISVGPLGCEQFF. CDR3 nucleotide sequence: TGTGCCAGCAGCATCTCCGTTGGTCCTCTGGGGTGTGAGCAGTTCTTC.

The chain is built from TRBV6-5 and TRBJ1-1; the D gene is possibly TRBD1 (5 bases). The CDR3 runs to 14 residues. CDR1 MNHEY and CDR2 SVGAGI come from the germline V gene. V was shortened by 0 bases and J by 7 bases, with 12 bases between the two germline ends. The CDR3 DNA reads TGTGCCAGCAGTTACTCGGGAGGGGCTTATGAAGCTTTCTTT. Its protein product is CASSYSGGAYEAFF.

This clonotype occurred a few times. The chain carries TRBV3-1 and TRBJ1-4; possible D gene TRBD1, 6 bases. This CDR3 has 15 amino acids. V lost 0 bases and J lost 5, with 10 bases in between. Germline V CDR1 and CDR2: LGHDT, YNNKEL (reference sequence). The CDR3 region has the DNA TGTGCCAGCAGCCAAGATACAGGGCTCAATGAAAAACTGTTTTTT. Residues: CASSQDTGLNEKLFF.

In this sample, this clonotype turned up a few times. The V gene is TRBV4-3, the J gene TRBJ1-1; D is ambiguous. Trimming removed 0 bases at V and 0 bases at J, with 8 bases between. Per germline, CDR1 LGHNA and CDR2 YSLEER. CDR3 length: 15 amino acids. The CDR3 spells CASSQDSPVNTEAFF. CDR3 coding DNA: TGCGCCAGCAGCCAAGATTCCCCGGTGAACACTGAAGCTTTCTTT.

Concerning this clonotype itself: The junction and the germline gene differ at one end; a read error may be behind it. The CDR3 here is CAGSFRGMNAEAFF. CDR3 bases: TGTGCCGGCAGCTTTAGGGGGATGAACGCTGAAGCTTTCTTT. The chain carries TRBV13 and TRBJ1-1, with a tentative D call TRBD1 (6 bases). The CDR3 extends over 14 amino acids. CDR1 and CDR2 (germline): PRHDT, FYEKMQ (reference sequence).

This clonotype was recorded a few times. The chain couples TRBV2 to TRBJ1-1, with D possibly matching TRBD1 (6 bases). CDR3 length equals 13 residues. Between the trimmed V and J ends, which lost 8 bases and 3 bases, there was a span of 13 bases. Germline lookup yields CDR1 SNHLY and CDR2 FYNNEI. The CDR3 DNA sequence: TGTGCCAGCTACGAGGACAGTTACACTGAAGCTTTCTTT. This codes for CASYEDSYTEAFF.

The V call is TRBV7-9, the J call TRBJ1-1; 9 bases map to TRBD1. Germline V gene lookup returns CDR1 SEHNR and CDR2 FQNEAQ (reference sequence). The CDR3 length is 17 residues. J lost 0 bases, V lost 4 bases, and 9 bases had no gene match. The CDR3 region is CASSSRQGVGVNTEAFF. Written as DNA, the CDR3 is TGTGCCAGCAGCTCCCGACAGGGGGTGGGGGTGAACACTGAAGCTTTCTTT.

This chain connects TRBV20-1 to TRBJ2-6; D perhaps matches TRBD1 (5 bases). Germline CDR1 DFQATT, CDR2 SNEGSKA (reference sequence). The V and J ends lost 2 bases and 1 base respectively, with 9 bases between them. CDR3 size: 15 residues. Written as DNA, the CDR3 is TGCAGTGCTAGACTGCAGGGTTCTGGGGCCAACGTCCTGACTTTC. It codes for CSARLQGSGANVLTF.

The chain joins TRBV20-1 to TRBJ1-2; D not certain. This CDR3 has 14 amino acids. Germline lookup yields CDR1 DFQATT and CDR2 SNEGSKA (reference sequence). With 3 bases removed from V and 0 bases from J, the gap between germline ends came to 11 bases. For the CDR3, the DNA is TGCAGTGCTAGTCTTCAGGCAGCTAACTATGGCTACACCTTC. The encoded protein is CSASLQAANYGYTF.

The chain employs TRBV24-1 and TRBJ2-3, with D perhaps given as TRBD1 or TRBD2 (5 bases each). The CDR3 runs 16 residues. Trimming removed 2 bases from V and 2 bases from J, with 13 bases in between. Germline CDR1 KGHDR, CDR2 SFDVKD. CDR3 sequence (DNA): TGTGCCACCAGTGATTCATTGGGGACCATCACAGATACGCAGTATTTT. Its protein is CATSDSLGTITDTQYF.

The CDR3 spells CASSLEGTGGYTF. CDR3 nucleotide sequence: TGTGCCAGCAGCTTGGAGGGGACGGGAGGCTACACCTTC. This sequence joins TRBV7-2 and TRBJ1-2; D is possibly TRBD1 (5 bases). The CDR3 is made up of 13 amino acids. Germline CDR1 is SGHTA and CDR2 is FQGNSA. The V and J ends lost 3 bases and 8 bases respectively, with 13 bases between them.

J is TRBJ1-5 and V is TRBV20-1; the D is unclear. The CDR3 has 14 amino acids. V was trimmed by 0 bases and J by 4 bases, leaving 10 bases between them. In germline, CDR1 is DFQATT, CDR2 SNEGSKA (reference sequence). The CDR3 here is CSARDYRRNQPQHF. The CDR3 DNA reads TGCAGTGCTAGAGATTACAGAAGGAATCAGCCCCAGCATTTT.

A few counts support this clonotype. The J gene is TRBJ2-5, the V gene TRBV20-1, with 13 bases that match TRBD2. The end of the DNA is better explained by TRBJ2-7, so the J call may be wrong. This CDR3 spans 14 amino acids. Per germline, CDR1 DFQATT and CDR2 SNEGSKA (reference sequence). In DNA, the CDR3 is TGCAGTGCTAGAGTGGGACTAGCGGGACACGAGCAGTACTTC. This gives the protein CSARVGLAGHEQYF.

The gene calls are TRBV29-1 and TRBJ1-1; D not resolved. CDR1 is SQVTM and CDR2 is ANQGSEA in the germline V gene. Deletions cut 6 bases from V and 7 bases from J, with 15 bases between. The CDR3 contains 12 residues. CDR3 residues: CSVPGPVSEAFF. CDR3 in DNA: TGCAGCGTGCCAGGCCCTGTTAGTGAAGCTTTCTTT. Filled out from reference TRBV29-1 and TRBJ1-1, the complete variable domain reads SAVISQKPSRDICQRGTSLTIQCQVDSQVTMMFWYRQQPGQSLTLIATANQGSEATYESGFVIDKFPISRPNLTFSTLTVSNMSPEDSSIYLCSVPGPVSEAFFGQGTRLTVV.

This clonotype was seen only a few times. The CDR3 region has the DNA TGTGCCAGCAGCTCGTTCGGGACTAGGGCCTACAATGAGCAGTTCTTC. This translates into CASSSFGTRAYNEQFF. The rearrangement uses TRBV7-3 and TRBJ2-1, with 8 bases aligning to TRBD2. Trimming cost V 4 bases and J 2 bases; bases outside gene matches: 7. CDR1 is SGHTA and CDR2 is FQGTGA in the germline V gene. The length of the CDR3 is 16 residues. Full variable domain (missing parts from reference TRBV7-3 and TRBJ2-1): GAGVSQTPSNKVTEKGKYVELRCDPISGHTALYWYRQSLGQGPEFLIYFQGTGAADDSGLPNDRFFAVRPEGSVSTLKIQRTERGDSAVYLCASSSFGTRAYNEQFFGPGTRLTVL.